A single sample gave rise to the 32 T cell receptor beta chains below, sequenced in a study of CD8+ T cells in alopecia areata. After isolation, RNA underwent reverse transcription to generate cDNA as the sequencing template. This table comes from immunoSEQ multiplex PCR, and its TCRdb copy is limited to in-frame clones, with some not included. The table lists more than 95,000 clones, less than 80% of them singletons, with approximately 2.6% in the top ten. The sequencing sample was made of CD4+ T cells sorted from blood. These receptors were collected from a human donor in good health.

A remark on this clone: Other DNA variants within this sample encode the same CDR3. The chain is built from TRBV29-1 and TRBJ1-1; no definite D call. This CDR3 spans 11 amino acids. Between the trimmed V and J ends, which lost 6 bases and 1 base, there was a span of 6 bases. CDR1 is SQVTM, CDR2 ANQGSEA, per germline. The CDR3 here is CSVDRNTEAFF. The CDR3 DNA follows: TGCAGCGTCGATAGGAACACTGAAGCTTTCTTT.

The chain uses TRBV29-1 and TRBJ2-2; no firm D call. In germline, CDR1 is SQVTM, CDR2 ANQGSEA. CDR3 length: 13 amino acids. V dropped 1 base and J dropped 4 bases, with 7 bases sitting between them. CDR3 region: CSVEVGSTGELFF. As DNA, the CDR3 is TGCAGCGTTGAAGTAGGGTCCACCGGGGAGCTGTTTTTT.

The chain links TRBV7-8 to TRBJ2-5; 7 nucleotides match TRBD1. Germline CDR1 and CDR2: SGHVS and FQNEAQ. The trim removed 7 bases at V and 3 bases at J, leaving 11 bases unmatched. The CDR3 sequence is 15 residues long. CDR3 nucleotides: TGTGCCAGCAACCCCCAAGGGACAGAGAAAGAGACCCAGTACTTC. It codes for CASNPQGTEKETQYF.

In this sample, this clone turned up a few times. The gene calls are TRBV29-1 and TRBJ2-5; D not resolved. The germline V gene has CDR1 SQVTM and CDR2 ANQGSEA. The CDR3 runs to 12 residues. With 4 bases removed from V and 1 base from J, the gap between germline ends came to 7 bases. In DNA form, the CDR3 reads TGCAGCGTTGCGGGTTCCCAAGAGACCCAGTACTTC. This codes for CSVAGSQETQYF. Full variable domain (missing parts from reference TRBV29-1 and TRBJ2-5): SAVISQKPSRDICQRGTSLTIQCQVDSQVTMMFWYRQQPGQSLTLIATANQGSEATYESGFVIDKFPISRPNLTFSTLTVSNMSPEDSSIYLCSVAGSQETQYFGPGTRLLVL.

This clone was counted between two and nine times. The rearrangement links TRBV30 to TRBJ2-5; 7 bases line up with TRBD2. V was pared by 7 bases and J by 4 bases, with 9 bases of the junction left unmatched. The germline gives CDR1 GTSNPN, CDR2 SVGIG (reference sequence). The CDR3 is made up of 13 amino acids. Here the CDR3 DNA reads TGTGCCTTTAGCGGGCCCCGGGGAGAGACCCAGTACTTC. This translates into CAFSGPRGETQYF.

The chain recombines TRBV6-6 with TRBJ2-5; maybe TRBD1 (5 bases). Germline CDR1 MNHNY, CDR2 SVGAGI (reference sequence). V was shortened by 8 bases and J by 0 bases, with 16 bases between the two germline ends. The CDR3 has 15 amino acids. This CDR3 reads CASQRGRRYQETQYF. The CDR3 region has the DNA TGTGCCAGCCAAAGGGGCCGAAGGTACCAAGAGACCCAGTACTTC.

The chain employs TRBV10-1 and TRBJ2-3; D might be TRBD2 (6 bases). The CDR3 totals 14 residues. V shed 3 bases and J shed 2 bases, with 9 bases lying between them. CDR1 and CDR2 from the germline V gene are WNHNN and SYGVQD (reference sequence). The CDR3 spells CASSDSGLTDTQYF. As DNA, the CDR3 is TGCGCCAGCAGTGATAGCGGTCTCACAGATACGCAGTATTTT.

The chain couples TRBV7-3 to TRBJ1-1; the D gene is possibly TRBD1 (6 bases). V gave up 5 bases and J gave up 1 base, with 8 bases separating them. CDR1 and CDR2 from the germline V gene are SGHTA and FQGTGA. This CDR3 has 13 amino acids. The CDR3 here is CASSMGQNTEAFF. Here the CDR3 DNA reads TGTGCCAGCAGCATGGGACAGAACACTGAAGCTTTCTTT.

This sequence joins TRBV6-1 and TRBJ2-3; 8 bases line up with TRBD2. Trimming took 3 bases from V and 8 from J; bases not matched to a gene: 10. The CDR3 loop spans 15 amino acids. Germline loops: CDR1 MNHNS, CDR2 SASEGT. CDR3 region: CASSEGLVAGGTQYF. The CDR3 DNA reads TGTGCCAGCAGTGAGGGACTAGTAGCTGGCGGTACGCAGTATTTT.

The chain combines TRBV4-1 with TRBJ2-7; 7 bases fit TRBD2. V shed 1 base and J 3 bases; nucleotides not matched to a gene: 9. This CDR3 region has 16 residues. Looked up from germline, CDR1 is MGHRA and CDR2 is YSYEKL. The CDR3, as DNA: TGCGCCAGCAGCCAAGGGGAGGGAAGACTTGGCTACGAGCAGTACTTC. It is translated as CASSQGEGRLGYEQYF.

This chain connects TRBV6-5 to TRBJ1-2; D remains unclear. Germline V gene sequence: CDR1 MNHEY, CDR2 SVGAGI. V was trimmed by 8 bases and J by 4 bases, leaving 11 bases between them. The CDR3 spans 12 residues. CDR3 amino acids: CASRGITYGYTF. CDR3 nucleotides: TGTGCCAGCCGTGGCATTACCTATGGCTACACCTTC.

The chain links TRBV19 to TRBJ2-1, with a tentative D call TRBD1 (5 bases). The V end was cut by 11 bases, the J end by 10 bases, with 21 bases between. CDR1 is LNHDA and CDR2 is SQIVND in the germline V gene (reference sequence). The CDR3 totals 13 residues. The chain's CDR3 is CASRGTGYDEQFF. The CDR3 region has the DNA TGTGCCTCACGTGGAACAGGATATGACGAGCAGTTCTTC.

V gene TRBV19 combines with J gene TRBJ2-1; unclear D gene. Deletions cut 4 bases from V and 7 bases from J, with 14 bases between. CDR1 and CDR2 from the germline V gene are LNHDA and SQIVND (reference sequence). The CDR3 sequence is 14 residues long. The CDR3 nucleotides read TGTGCCAGTAGTACCCCCGGCAGGCTGAATGAGCAGTTCTTC. Residues: CASSTPGRLNEQFF. The variable domain in full, completed from reference TRBV19 and TRBJ2-1, reads DGGITQSPKYLFRKEGQNVTLSCEQNLNHDAMYWYRQDPGQGLRLIYYSQIVNDFQKGDIAEGYSVSREKKESFPLTVTSAQKNPTAFYLCASSTPGRLNEQFFGPGTRLTVL.

Ten or more counts support this clone. The chain combines TRBV7-9 with TRBJ1-1; perhaps TRBD1 as D (5 bases). Germline V lookup: CDR1 SEHNR, CDR2 FQNEAQ (reference sequence). Between the trimmed V and J ends, which lost 1 base and 5 bases, there was a span of 14 bases. This CDR3 comprises 15 residues. CDR3 DNA: TGTGCCAGCAGCTTAGGAGGGTATGGGGGGACTGAAGCTTTCTTT. This sequence encodes CASSLGGYGGTEAFF.

The V call is TRBV2, the J call TRBJ1-1, with unresolved D. Germline values: CDR1 SNHLY, CDR2 FYNNEI. Trimming removed 7 bases at V and 0 bases at J, with 3 bases between. The CDR3 sequence is 11 residues long. CDR3 sequence: CASILNTEAFF. As DNA, the CDR3 is TGTGCCAGCATTTTGAACACTGAAGCTTTCTTT.

This clone was found once. The chain joins TRBV5-6 to TRBJ1-2; D gene uncertain. The CDR3 loop spans 13 amino acids. The germline V gene has CDR1 SGHDT and CDR2 YYEEEE. V gave up 4 bases and J gave up 0 bases, with 7 bases separating them. The CDR3 loop reads CASSLTANYGYTF. DNA of the CDR3: TGTGCCAGCAGCCTTACCGCTAACTATGGCTACACCTTC.

The V and J genes are TRBV30 and TRBJ1-2, with D tentatively TRBD1 (5 bases). Trimming took 7 bases from V and 5 from J, leaving 20 bases between them. The CDR3 sequence is 14 residues long. CDR1 is GTSNPN and CDR2 is SVGIG in the germline V gene (reference sequence). CDR3 protein: CAYGTQGTYYGYTF. Here the CDR3 DNA reads TGTGCCTACGGGACCCAGGGAACTTATTATGGCTACACCTTC.

This clone has more than one count but fewer than ten. The rearrangement uses TRBV30 and TRBJ2-7; D perhaps matches TRBD1 (5 bases). Germline V gene lookup returns CDR1 GTSNPN and CDR2 SVGIG (reference sequence). The CDR3 length is 14 residues. V was pared by 4 bases and J by 1 base, with 14 bases between. CDR3 nucleotides: TGTGCCTGGAAAAGGGGTCCAGGGTCCTACGAGCAGTACTTC. Its translation: CAWKRGPGSYEQYF.

V is TRBV6-1 and J is TRBJ1-5; D may be TRBD1 (5 bases). Looked up from germline, CDR1 is MNHNS and CDR2 is SASEGT. Trimming removed 8 bases from V and 6 bases from J, with 17 bases in between. The length of the CDR3 is 14 residues. The CDR3 sequence is CASPPGPGGQPQHF. The CDR3 DNA is TGTGCCAGCCCCCCGGGGCCGGGAGGTCAGCCCCAGCATTTT.

The V and J genes are TRBV10-2 and TRBJ2-3, with TRBD1 identical over 9 bases. There are 17 residues in the CDR3. After removal of 6 bases from V and 4 bases from J, the junction contained 14 bases not matched to a gene. Germline-derived CDR1 and CDR2 are WSHSY and SAAADI. The CDR3, as DNA: TGCGCCAGCAGGGAAACCGCCGGGACAGGGTCCGCAGATACGCAGTATTTT. Amino acid sequence: CASRETAGTGSADTQYF.

A few counts support this clone. The chain employs TRBV28 and TRBJ1-1; possibly TRBD1 for D (6 bases). V lost 2 bases and J lost 1, with 8 bases in between. Germline V CDR1 and CDR2: MDHEN, SYDVKM. The CDR3 loop spans 14 amino acids. CDR3 loop: CASSLKGGNTEAFF. The CDR3 region has the DNA TGTGCCAGCAGTTTAAAGGGGGGGAACACTGAAGCTTTCTTT. Filled out from reference TRBV28 and TRBJ1-1, the complete variable domain reads DVKVTQSSRYLVKRTGEKVFLECVQDMDHENMFWYRQDPGLGLRLIYFSYDVKMKEKGDIPEGYSVSREKKERFSLILESASTNQTSMYLCASSLKGGNTEAFFGQGTRLTVV.

The gene calls are TRBV5-1 and TRBJ2-3, with D perhaps matching TRBD1 (5 bases). V lost 3 bases and J 4 bases, leaving 9 bases between the germline ends. The CDR3 length is 13 residues. The germline V gene has CDR1 SGHRS and CDR2 YFSETQ. In DNA form, the CDR3 reads TGCGCCAGCAGCTATTGGGGCGCAGATACGCAGTATTTT. This codes for CASSYWGADTQYF.

The chain employs TRBV6-5 and TRBJ2-7; D unclear. CDR3 length equals 13 residues. CDR1 and CDR2 (germline): MNHEY, SVGAGI. Between the trimmed V and J ends, which lost 2 bases and 2 bases, there was a span of 7 bases. This CDR3 reads CASSYGVTYEQYF. The CDR3 coding sequence is TGTGCCAGCAGTTACGGGGTTACCTACGAGCAGTACTTC.

There are a few counts of this clone. The chain joins TRBV5-5 to TRBJ1-1; no definite D call. Germline values: CDR1 SGHKS, CDR2 YYEKEE (reference sequence). The CDR3 has 13 amino acids. The germline V and J ends were trimmed by 3 bases and 2 bases, with 8 bases remaining between them. The CDR3 nucleotides are TGTGCCAGCAGCTATCAAACTAACACTGAAGCTTTCTTT. This gives the protein CASSYQTNTEAFF.

The chain links TRBV30 to TRBJ2-7; TRBD1 matches at 10 bases. The CDR3 loop spans 18 amino acids. Per germline, CDR1 GTSNPN and CDR2 SVGIG (reference sequence). The V segment lost 1 base and the J segment 0 bases; nucleotides outside the gene matches: 12. CDR3 in DNA: TGTGCCTGGAGTGAGGGACAGGGGTGGCGAACCAGCTCCTACGAGCAGTACTTC. This translates into CAWSEGQGWRTSSYEQYF.

This rearrangement joins TRBV30 to TRBJ2-7; D is undetermined. Germline V CDR1 and CDR2: GTSNPN, SVGIG (reference sequence). The V and J ends lost 2 bases and 3 bases respectively, with 11 bases between them. CDR3 length: 13 amino acids. The CDR3 DNA follows: TGTGCCTGGAGTTCCGGACCGTACTACGAGCAGTACTTC. Translating it yields CAWSSGPYYEQYF.

The chain carries TRBV27 and TRBJ2-2; TRBD1 or TRBD2 may be the D gene (5 bases each). Germline CDR1 is MNHEY and CDR2 is SMNVEV (reference sequence). This CDR3 has 14 residues. With 3 bases removed from V and 4 bases from J, the gap between germline ends came to 9 bases. CDR3 region: CASSLRGGTGELFF. The CDR3 coding sequence is TGTGCCAGCAGTTTGAGGGGCGGCACCGGGGAGCTGTTTTTT.

This clone was seen more than once but under ten times. The chain links TRBV7-9 to TRBJ2-5; no definite D call. Looked up from germline, CDR1 is SEHNR and CDR2 is FQNEAQ (reference sequence). The CDR3 is 13 residues long. The V gene lost 5 bases and the J gene lost 1 base, with 8 bases spanning the gap. The DNA for the CDR3 is TGTGCCAGCAGCCCCGAGGTCCAAGAGACCCAGTACTTC. It specifies CASSPEVQETQYF.

The rearrangement joins TRBV5-6 to TRBJ1-2; possibly TRBD1 for D (5 bases). The germline gives CDR1 SGHDT, CDR2 YYEEEE. The CDR3 length is 14 residues. V lost 2 bases and J 7 bases, leaving 15 bases between the germline ends. The CDR3 reads CASSLRGVHGGYTF. In DNA, the CDR3 is TGTGCCAGCAGCTTAAGAGGGGTACATGGTGGCTACACCTTC.

The rearrangement joins TRBV30 to TRBJ1-3; the D gene is possibly TRBD1 (6 bases). This CDR3 comprises 18 residues. V lost 2 bases to trimming and J lost 0 bases, with 20 bases between them. Germline values: CDR1 GTSNPN, CDR2 SVGIG (reference sequence). In DNA, the CDR3 is TGTGCCTGGAGTTCGAGACCCTCAGGGGTCCTCTCTGGAAACACCATATATTTT. This encodes CAWSSRPSGVLSGNTIYF. Based on the CDR3 plus reference TRBV30 and TRBJ1-3, the full variable domain is SQTIHQWPATLVQPVGSPLSLECTVEGTSNPNLYWYRQAAGRGLQLLFYSVGIGQISSEVPQNLSASRPQDRQFILSSKKLLLSDSGFYLCAWSSRPSGVLSGNTIYFGEGSWLTVV.

The chain recombines TRBV29-1 with TRBJ1-1; D is uncertain. Per germline, CDR1 SQVTM and CDR2 ANQGSEA. V shed 0 bases and J shed 0 bases, with 8 bases lying between them. The CDR3 covers 14 residues. The CDR3 sequence: CSVEDRTVNTEAFF. The CDR3 coding sequence is TGCAGCGTTGAAGATAGAACGGTGAACACTGAAGCTTTCTTT. Filled out from reference TRBV29-1 and TRBJ1-1, the complete variable domain reads SAVISQKPSRDICQRGTSLTIQCQVDSQVTMMFWYRQQPGQSLTLIATANQGSEATYESGFVIDKFPISRPNLTFSTLTVSNMSPEDSSIYLCSVEDRTVNTEAFFGQGTRLTVV.

This clone was seen a few times. This chain links TRBV6-5 with TRBJ1-5, with D possibly being TRBD1 (6 bases). Germline CDR1 and CDR2: MNHEY and SVGAGI. V lost 6 bases and J lost 6, with 15 bases in between. CDR3 size: 14 residues. This CDR3 reads CASRGAGPGQPQHF. The CDR3 DNA sequence: TGTGCCAGCAGGGGGGCCGGGCCTGGTCAGCCCCAGCATTTT.